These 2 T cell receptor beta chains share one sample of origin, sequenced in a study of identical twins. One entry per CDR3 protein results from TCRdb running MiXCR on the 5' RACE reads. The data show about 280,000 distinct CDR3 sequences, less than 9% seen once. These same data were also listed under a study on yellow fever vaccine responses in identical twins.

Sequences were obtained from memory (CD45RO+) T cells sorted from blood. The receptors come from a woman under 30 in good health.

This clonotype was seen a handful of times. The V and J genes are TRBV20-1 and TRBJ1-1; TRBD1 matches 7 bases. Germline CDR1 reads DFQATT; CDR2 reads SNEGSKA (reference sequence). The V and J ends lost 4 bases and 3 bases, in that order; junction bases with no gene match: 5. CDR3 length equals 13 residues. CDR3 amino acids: CSANQGGDTEAFF. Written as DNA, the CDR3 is TGCAGTGCTAACCAGGGGGGGGACACTGAAGCTTTCTTT.

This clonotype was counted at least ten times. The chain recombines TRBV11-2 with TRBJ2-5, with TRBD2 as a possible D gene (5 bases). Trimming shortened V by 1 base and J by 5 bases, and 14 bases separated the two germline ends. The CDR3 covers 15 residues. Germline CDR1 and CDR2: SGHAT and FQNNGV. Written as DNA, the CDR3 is TGTGCCAGCAGCTTAGCACCGAATAGCGCGGAGACCCAGTACTTC. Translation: CASSLAPNSAETQYF.